This T cell receptor beta chain was identified during a study of T-cell memory formation after mild COVID-19. Study overall: Across donors, TCR clusters were largely donor specific. Study-wide findings and caveats: Contracting clones, day 15 to 85, had balanced CD4/CD8, and later expanders favored CD4+. Researchers found some responding clones in pre-infection memory, a sign that cross-reactive memory joined.

The table lists this clonotype with a few counts. Antigen specificity is unknown. TCRdb recomputed calls from the 5' RACE reads with MiXCR, one row per CDR3 protein. The sample includes around 200,000 distinct CDR3 sequences, around 26% of them seen just once. Sequences were obtained from PBMCs or a T cell subset sorted from them (not recorded which). The sequence came from an adult woman who had mild COVID-19 (a few samples of this study predate the infection). Cell type and time point are not known.

CDR3 in amino acids: CASSIEDRYNEQFF. DNA for the CDR3: TGTGCCAGTAGTATAGAGGACAGGTACAATGAGCAGTTCTTC. The chain is built from TRBV19 and TRBJ2-1; 7 bases fit TRBD1. The CDR3 sequence is 14 residues long. J gave up 4 bases and V 0 bases, and 0 bases lay outside the gene matches. The germline CDR1 and CDR2 sequences are LNHDA and SQIVND (reference sequence).